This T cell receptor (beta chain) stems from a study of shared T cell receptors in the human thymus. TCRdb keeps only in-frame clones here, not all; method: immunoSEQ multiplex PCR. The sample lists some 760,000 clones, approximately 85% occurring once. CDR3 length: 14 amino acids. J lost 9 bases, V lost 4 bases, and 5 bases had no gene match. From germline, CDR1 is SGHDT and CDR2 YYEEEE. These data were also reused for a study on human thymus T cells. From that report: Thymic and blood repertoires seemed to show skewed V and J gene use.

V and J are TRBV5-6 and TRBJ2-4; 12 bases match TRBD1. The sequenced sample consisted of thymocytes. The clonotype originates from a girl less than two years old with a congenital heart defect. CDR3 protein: CASSQGTGGIIQYF. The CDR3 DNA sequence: TGTGCCAGCAGCCAAGGGACAGGGGGCATCATTCAGTACTTC.